These 27 T cell receptor beta chains were sequenced from one sample in a study of control samples from healthy donors and cancer patients (dated by TCRdb to about 2020). The library was obtained by the immunoSEQ multiplex PCR assay. TCRdb obtained this table from immuneACCESS and retained in-frame rearrangements with V and J assigned. These tables miss some clones; where compared with another copy, unresolved V genes account for less than half of the shortfall, and the remainder is unexplained. The sample table lists fewer than 120,000 clones, 88% of them with a count of one. The ten top clones hold around 3.9% of the sample. The sequenced sample consisted of PBMCs. The receptors stem from an older woman with lung cancer.

The V gene is TRBV19, the J gene TRBJ2-2; D remains unclear. The germline CDR1 and CDR2 sequences are LNHDA and SQIVND (reference sequence). The V and J ends lost 5 bases and 6 bases respectively, with 10 bases between them. The CDR3 has 13 amino acids. CDR3 in DNA: TGTGCCAGTAGTCTCGACATCGCCGGGGAGCTGTTTTTT. It encodes CASSLDIAGELFF.

The chain couples TRBV12-3 or TRBV12-4 to TRBJ1-1; D is unresolved. Deletions cut 2 bases from V and 1 base from J, with 5 bases between. This CDR3 is built from 13 residues. The CDR3 loop reads CASSLHRNTEAFF. CDR3 sequence (DNA): TGTGCCAGCAGTTTACACCGGAACACTGAAGCTTTCTTT.

In this sample, this clone turned up a few times. The chain has TRBV3-1 (or the pseudogene TRBV3-2) and TRBJ1-1; 10 positions agree with TRBD1. Germline V lookup: CDR1 LGHDT, CDR2 YNNKEL (reference sequence). The length of the CDR3 is 16 residues. The trim removed 4 bases at V and 1 base at J, leaving 6 bases unmatched. Here the CDR3 reads CASSRPWTGGNTEAFF. The CDR3 coding sequence is TGTGCCAGCAGCCGCCCTTGGACAGGGGGGAACACTGAAGCTTTCTTT.

The chain has TRBV28 and TRBJ1-2, with 10 bases matching TRBD1. Germline-derived CDR1 and CDR2 are MDHEN and SYDVKM. This CDR3 is built from 15 residues. J gave up 2 bases and V 4 bases, and 4 bases lay outside the gene matches. The CDR3 is CASSSPDRGNYGYTF. The CDR3 region has the DNA TGTGCCAGCAGTTCCCCGGACAGGGGGAACTATGGCTACACCTTC.

This clone was seen just once. The J gene is TRBJ2-7, the V gene TRBV6-6; either TRBD1 or TRBD2 may fit D (6 bases each). CDR1 and CDR2 (germline): MNHNY, SVGAGI (reference sequence). Deletions cut 9 bases from V and 0 bases from J, with 21 bases between. This CDR3 has 16 residues. The CDR3 sequence is CASLKWGASSSYEQYF. The CDR3 coding sequence is TGTGCCAGTCTCAAGTGGGGGGCGTCGAGCTCCTACGAGCAGTACTTC.

This sequence joins TRBV5-6 and TRBJ1-6; 8 nucleotides line up with TRBD1. Trimming took 4 bases from V and 6 from J; bases not matched to a gene: 3. The CDR3 consists of 14 residues. The V gene's germline CDR1 is SGHDT and CDR2 YYEEEE. The CDR3 reads CASSRGQGNSPLHF. CDR3 sequence (DNA): TGTGCCAGCAGCAGAGGACAGGGTAATTCACCCCTCCACTTT.

The gene calls are TRBV7-8 and TRBJ1-1; TRBD1 agrees at 9 bases. V shed 5 bases, J shed 11 bases, and the junction held 21 bases outside the gene matches. CDR3 length: 17 amino acids. CDR1 SGHVS and CDR2 FQNEAQ come from the germline V gene. CDR3 region: CASSRDRAAALDPWAFF. The DNA of the CDR3 is TGTGCCAGCAGCAGGGACAGGGCGGCAGCGCTTGATCCGTGGGCTTTCTTT.

The gene calls are TRBV5-6 and TRBJ1-2, with unresolved D. The germline gives CDR1 SGHDT, CDR2 YYEEEE. CDR3 length: 12 amino acids. V lost 1 base and J 8 bases, leaving 9 bases between the germline ends. CDR3 sequence reads: CASSLHGGGYTF. The DNA for the CDR3 is TGTGCCAGCAGCTTGCACGGAGGGGGCTACACCTTC.

The chain is built from TRBV11-2 and TRBJ1-1; TRBD1 aligns across 7 bases. The CDR3 is made up of 16 amino acids. With V trimmed by 11 bases and J by 0 bases, 15 bases remained unmatched. CDR1 SGHAT and CDR2 FQNNGV come from the germline V gene. The chain's CDR3 is CAPRPRDSGLNTEAFF. The CDR3 DNA sequence: TGTGCCCCAAGGCCAAGGGACAGCGGATTGAACACTGAAGCTTTCTTT.

The genes are TRBV4-1 and TRBJ2-7; unclear D gene. The CDR3 sequence is 13 residues long. The germline V and J ends were trimmed by 2 bases and 2 bases, with 7 bases remaining between them. The V gene's germline CDR1 is MGHRA and CDR2 YSYEKL. The CDR3 loop reads CASSQRTAYEQYF. In DNA form, the CDR3 reads TGCGCCAGCAGCCAACGCACAGCCTACGAGCAGTACTTC.

The chain is built from TRBV18 and TRBJ2-2; possibly TRBD1 or TRBD2 for D (5 bases each). The length of the CDR3 is 16 residues. V dropped 2 bases and J dropped 3 bases, with 13 bases sitting between them. CDR1 KGHSH and CDR2 LQKENI come from the germline V gene. CDR3: CASSPSGPPDTGELFF. The CDR3 DNA reads TGTGCCAGCTCACCATCGGGGCCCCCAGACACCGGGGAGCTGTTTTTT.

The genes are TRBV5-4 and TRBJ1-1; no clear D gene. Trimming took 0 bases from V and 1 from J, leaving 10 bases between them. The CDR3 spans 15 residues. The germline gives CDR1 SGHNT, CDR2 YYREEE (reference sequence). CDR3 amino acids: CASSLEGRGNTEAFF. The CDR3 DNA reads as TGTGCCAGCAGCTTGGAAGGGCGGGGGAACACTGAAGCTTTCTTT.

This chain uses TRBV6-5 with TRBJ2-5, with D perhaps matching TRBD1 or TRBD2 (5 bases each). The CDR3 is made up of 13 amino acids. V was pared by 3 bases and J by 2 bases, with 7 bases between. Germline V gene sequence: CDR1 MNHEY, CDR2 SVGAGI. The CDR3 reads CASSYWGQETQYF. The CDR3 DNA is TGTGCCAGCAGTTATTGGGGGCAAGAGACCCAGTACTTC.

Written as DNA, the CDR3 is TGTGCCAGTAGTATAGAGGGGACAGGGAAATACAATGAGCAGTTCTTC. Translation: CASSIEGTGKYNEQFF. The chain is built from TRBV19 and TRBJ2-1, with TRBD1 identical over 9 bases. J was trimmed by 4 bases and V by 0 bases; bases with no gene match: 4. This CDR3 contains 16 residues. Germline V lookup: CDR1 LNHDA, CDR2 SQIVND (reference sequence). Looking up the rest from reference TRBV19 and TRBJ2-1 gives the full variable domain: DGGITQSPKYLFRKEGQNVTLSCEQNLNHDAMYWYRQDPGQGLRLIYYSQIVNDFQKGDIAEGYSVSREKKESFPLTVTSAQKNPTAFYLCASSIEGTGKYNEQFFGPGTRLTVL.

The chain recombines TRBV5-1 with TRBJ1-4, with 8 positions matching TRBD1. The V segment lost 4 bases and the J segment 9 bases; nucleotides outside the gene matches: 14. Germline CDR1 is SGHRS and CDR2 is YFSETQ. The CDR3 runs 16 residues. CDR3 sequence (DNA): TGCGCCAGCAGCCCGGATTCCGGGACAGGAGTGAAAAAACTGTTTTTT. Protein: CASSPDSGTGVKKLFF.

In DNA, the CDR3 is TGTGCCAGCAGCTACGGACAGGGGGGCGAGCAGTACTTC. Translated, it gives CASSYGQGGEQYF. This chain links TRBV5-4 with TRBJ2-7; TRBD1 aligns across 10 bases. This CDR3 comprises 13 residues. CDR1 is SGHNT, CDR2 YYREEE, per germline (reference sequence). Trimming cost V 3 bases and J 6 bases; bases outside gene matches: 3.

This rearrangement joins TRBV18 to TRBJ2-5; the D is unclear. Germline V gene lookup returns CDR1 KGHSH and CDR2 LQKENI. The CDR3 is made up of 11 amino acids. V was trimmed by 8 bases and J by 0 bases, leaving 4 bases between them. CDR3 DNA: TGTGCCAGCATGTACCAAGAGACCCAGTACTTC. Translated, it gives CASMYQETQYF.

This chain uses TRBV30 with TRBJ1-4, with 9 bases lining up with TRBD1. V was pared by 4 bases and J by 5 bases, with 2 bases of the junction left unmatched. The CDR3 has 13 residues. Germline-derived CDR1 and CDR2 are GTSNPN and SVGIG (reference sequence). The CDR3 sequence: CAWTGQGNEKLFF. The CDR3 DNA sequence: TGTGCCTGGACGGGACAGGGAAATGAAAAACTGTTTTTT.

The chain recombines TRBV3-1 (or the pseudogene TRBV3-2) with TRBJ1-3; D might be TRBD1 (5 bases). The germline V gene has CDR1 LGHDT and CDR2 YNNKEL (reference sequence). Trimming took 0 bases from V and 0 from J, leaving 15 bases between them. CDR3 size: 18 residues. As DNA, the CDR3 is TGTGCCAGCAGCCAAGATCGTTGGCCCAGGGACTCTGGAAACACCATATATTTT. It yields the protein CASSQDRWPRDSGNTIYF.

The chain links TRBV11-3 to TRBJ2-3, with 7 bases fitting TRBD1. Germline assignment: CDR1 SGHNT and CDR2 YENEEA. The CDR3 covers 15 residues. V lost 0 bases, J lost 1 base, and 1 base stayed unmatched. CDR3 in amino acids: CASSLDGTGTDTQYF. CDR3 nucleotide sequence: TGTGCCAGCAGCTTAGACGGGACAGGCACAGATACGCAGTATTTT.

The rearrangement joins TRBV9 to TRBJ1-1; D unresolved. Deletions cut 4 bases from V and 4 bases from J, with 14 bases between. CDR1 SGDLS and CDR2 YYNGEE come from the germline V gene. The CDR3 extends over 14 amino acids. CDR3 in DNA: TGTGCCAGCAGCCCACCGACCCTCGGCACTGAAGCTTTCTTT. Translation gives CASSPPTLGTEAFF.

This sequence joins TRBV3-1 (or the pseudogene TRBV3-2) and TRBJ1-6; perhaps TRBD1 as D (6 bases). Looked up from germline, CDR1 is LGHDT and CDR2 is YNNKEL (reference sequence). The CDR3 loop spans 15 amino acids. V lost 3 bases to trimming and J lost 8 bases, with 14 bases between them. Here the CDR3 DNA reads TGTGCCAGCAGCCAGGGGGCGGGGGGGGATTCACCCCTCCACTTT. This gives the protein CASSQGAGGDSPLHF.

The CDR3: CASSVETGVNTEAFF. CDR3 nucleotide sequence: TGTGCCAGCAGCGTAGAGACAGGGGTTAACACTGAAGCTTTCTTT. The V gene is TRBV9, the J gene TRBJ1-1; 8 bases are shared with TRBD1. The V segment lost 0 bases and the J segment 2 bases; nucleotides outside the gene matches: 3. Germline V gene data show CDR1 as SGDLS and CDR2 as YYNGEE. The CDR3 covers 15 residues.

The chain carries TRBV2 and TRBJ2-7; TRBD2 is a possible D gene (6 bases). V dropped 5 bases and J dropped 2 bases, with 16 bases sitting between them. Per germline, CDR1 SNHLY and CDR2 FYNNEI. The CDR3 spans 15 residues. CDR3 in DNA: TGTGCCAGCAGTAGTATAGCGGTGTCTCCCTACGAGCAGTACTTC. It yields the protein CASSSIAVSPYEQYF.

This chain uses TRBV19 with TRBJ1-2; D is ambiguous. V was pared by 5 bases and J by 3 bases, with 7 bases between. CDR1 LNHDA and CDR2 SQIVND come from the germline V gene (reference sequence). This CDR3 region has 12 residues. Here the CDR3 reads CASSGFDYGYTF. For the CDR3, the DNA is TGTGCCAGTAGTGGATTCGACTATGGCTACACCTTC.

The V gene is TRBV5-1, the J gene TRBJ2-1, with D perhaps matching TRBD2 (6 bases). Trimming left V 0 bases short and J 3 bases short, with 10 bases between. Looked up from germline, CDR1 is SGHRS and CDR2 is YFSETQ. CDR3 length: 15 amino acids. CDR3 residues: CASSLVVAVYNEQFF. The CDR3 coding sequence is TGCGCCAGCAGCTTGGTGGTAGCGGTCTACAATGAGCAGTTCTTC.

About this clone: Relative to the germline gene, one junction end is altered; a read error may explain this. V gene TRBV7-7 combines with J gene TRBJ1-4, with D possibly matching TRBD1 (6 bases). The CDR3 is 21 residues long. The germline V gene encodes CDR1 SSHAT and CDR2 FNYEAQ (reference sequence). This chain's CDR3 is CASSPATPSSTPGHLNEKLFF. In DNA, the CDR3 is TGTGCTAGCAGCCCAGCCACACCCAGCAGTACTCCGGGACACTTAAATGAAAAACTGTTTTTT.